A single sample is the source of the 22 T cell receptor beta chains below, sequenced in a study of post-analysis software for immune sequencing data. Sequencing libraries made from TCR beta cDNA carried unique molecular identifiers. TCRdb re-called the PCR reads with MiXCR, one entry per CDR3 protein. The sample consists of about 460,000 distinct CDR3 sequences, over 35% of them appearing once. Findings of the study overall: Roughly five TRBV segments appeared more often in patients than in controls, and TRBV5-6, TRBV5-1 and TRBV20-1 were among these.

No cognate antigen is known for these TCRs. The sequenced sample consisted of blood. Source of these receptors: a girl aged 10 to 17 with multiple sclerosis.

This clonotype has just one count. V is TRBV5-1 and J is TRBJ1-1; 12 bases fit TRBD1. The CDR3 spans 17 residues. With 2 bases clipped from V and 4 bases from J, the junction kept 9 bases outside the gene matches. CDR1 SGHRS and CDR2 YFSETQ come from the germline V gene. CDR3: CASSFTGTGGASTEAFF. The CDR3 DNA is TGCGCCAGCAGCTTTACCGGGACAGGGGGCGCGAGCACTGAAGCTTTCTTT.

The sample holds a few counts of this clonotype. V and J are TRBV12-3 or TRBV12-4 and TRBJ2-1; 9 bases fit TRBD2. J gave up 7 bases and V 4 bases, and 8 bases lay outside the gene matches. The CDR3 is 15 amino acids. CDR3: CASSSDSAGGNEQFF. The CDR3 DNA is TGTGCCAGCAGTTCGGATTCGGCGGGAGGGAATGAGCAGTTCTTC.

The gene calls are TRBV20-1 and TRBJ2-3; D is perhaps TRBD2 (6 bases). V was clipped by 6 bases and J by 8 bases, with 18 bases between them. Germline-derived CDR1 and CDR2 are DFQATT and SNEGSKA (reference sequence). This CDR3 comprises 13 residues. The CDR3 region is CSARRDSGRTQYF. In DNA form, the CDR3 reads TGCAGTGCCAGGAGGGATAGCGGTCGTACGCAGTATTTT.

This sequence joins TRBV7-9 and TRBJ2-2, with unresolved D. This CDR3 region has 19 residues. CDR1 and CDR2 (germline): SEHNR, FQNEAQ (reference sequence). Trimming took 5 bases from V and 1 from J, leaving 23 bases between them. CDR3 region: CASSPPRLTGEGNTGELFF. The CDR3 DNA follows: TGTGCCAGCAGCCCCCCTCGGCTGACCGGAGAAGGGAACACCGGGGAGCTGTTTTTT.

The sample holds many counts of this clonotype. CDR3 residues: CSVHRASGRETQYF. As DNA, the CDR3 is TGCAGCGTCCATCGAGCTAGCGGGAGGGAGACCCAGTACTTC. This chain uses TRBV29-1 with TRBJ2-5, with 11 bases matching TRBD2. The V and J ends lost 6 bases and 5 bases, in that order; junction bases with no gene match: 8. The CDR3 is 14 residues long. Germline loops: CDR1 SQVTM, CDR2 ANQGSEA.

This clonotype has more than one count but fewer than ten. The chain uses TRBV5-6 and TRBJ2-7; 9 bases map to TRBD2. CDR1 and CDR2 (germline): SGHDT, YYEEEE. This CDR3 is 14 amino acids long. The V and J ends lost 2 bases and 6 bases, in that order; junction bases with no gene match: 6. The chain's CDR3 is CASSFRAGGGEQYF. CDR3 nucleotides: TGTGCCAGCAGCTTCCGAGCGGGAGGTGGCGAGCAGTACTTC.

In this sample, this clonotype turned up a few times. V gene TRBV20-1 combines with J gene TRBJ1-5; 8 bases line up with TRBD1. Germline V gene sequence: CDR1 DFQATT, CDR2 SNEGSKA (reference sequence). There are 17 residues in the CDR3. V was clipped by 3 bases and J by 0 bases; unmatched bases: 10. The CDR3 here is CSASRGQDAISNQPQHF. In DNA, the CDR3 is TGCAGTGCTAGCCGGGGACAGGACGCTATTAGCAATCAGCCCCAGCATTTT.

The table lists this clonotype with many counts. The V call is TRBV29-1, the J call TRBJ2-1; either TRBD1 or TRBD2 may supply D (5 bases each). CDR1 SQVTM and CDR2 ANQGSEA come from the germline V gene. The CDR3 totals 10 residues. CDR3 residues: CSSGGNEQFF. The CDR3 DNA is TGCAGTTCTGGGGGCAATGAGCAGTTCTTC.

This clonotype has a single count. This chain uses TRBV10-2 with TRBJ2-7; the D gene is possibly TRBD2 (5 bases). CDR3 length: 14 amino acids. V was shortened by 5 bases and J by 0 bases, with 11 bases between the two germline ends. Germline V gene data show CDR1 as WSHSY and CDR2 as SAAADI. The CDR3 nucleotides are TGCGCCAGCAGTATAACCCGGGGCTCCTACGAGCAGTACTTC. Amino acid sequence: CASSITRGSYEQYF.

This clonotype was counted a few times. A much bigger clone sits one base away, suggesting this may be a read error. This chain links TRBV7-3 with TRBJ2-5, with unresolved D. V dropped 0 bases and J dropped 5 bases, with 10 bases sitting between them. The CDR3 is made up of 14 amino acids. Per germline, CDR1 SGHTA and CDR2 FQGTGA. The DNA of the CDR3 is TGTGCCAGCAGCTTAACTCCTGGCGTTGAGACCCAGTACTTC. It is translated as CASSLTPGVETQYF.

The V gene is TRBV7-3, the J gene TRBJ1-1; D might be TRBD1 (5 bases). Trimming stripped 1 base from V and 4 bases from J, with 10 bases between. Germline V lookup: CDR1 SGHTA, CDR2 FQGTGA. The CDR3 is 14 amino acids. CDR3 coding DNA: TGTGCCAGCAGCTTAAGTCGGGACGTCACTGAAGCTTTCTTT. Translation gives CASSLSRDVTEAFF. The complete variable domain, with remaining parts taken from reference TRBV7-3 and TRBJ1-1, reads GAGVSQTPSNKVTEKGKYVELRCDPISGHTALYWYRQSLGQGPEFLIYFQGTGAADDSGLPNDRFFAVRPEGSVSTLKIQRTERGDSAVYLCASSLSRDVTEAFFGQGTRLTVV.

This clonotype was seen a handful of times. The gene calls are TRBV2 and TRBJ2-7; TRBD1 might be the D (5 bases). Germline CDR1 is SNHLY and CDR2 is FYNNEI. With 1 base removed from V and 12 bases from J, the gap between germline ends came to 10 bases. This CDR3 has 11 residues. The CDR3 DNA reads as TGTGCCAGCAGTGAAGGGACAATGGGGTACTTC. Protein: CASSEGTMGYF.

This chain connects TRBV20-1 to TRBJ1-5; D is uncertain. The CDR3 is made up of 14 amino acids. The V end lost 0 bases, the J end lost 5 bases, and 11 bases lay between the germline ends. CDR1 DFQATT and CDR2 SNEGSKA come from the germline V gene (reference sequence). The CDR3, as DNA: TGCAGTGCTAGAGATCAACAGTTTCATCAGCCCCAGCATTTT. Translation: CSARDQQFHQPQHF.

The J gene is TRBJ1-1, the V gene TRBV5-1; D remains unclear. The CDR3 has 14 amino acids. CDR1 is SGHRS and CDR2 is YFSETQ in the germline V gene. V shed 3 bases and J shed 6 bases, with 15 bases lying between them. CDR3 amino acids: CASSSGTTPSEAFF. DNA of the CDR3: TGCGCCAGCAGCTCTGGCACGACACCCTCTGAAGCTTTCTTT.

The sample holds a few counts of this clonotype. This chain joins TRBV7-9 and TRBJ2-1; 8 positions match TRBD2. This CDR3 is built from 14 residues. Germline values: CDR1 SEHNR, CDR2 FQNEAQ (reference sequence). V trimming: 5 bases; J trimming: 7 bases; junction bases outside the gene matches: 7. The CDR3 DNA reads TGTGCCAGCAGCCCAAGCGGGAGCCCGAATGAGCAGTTCTTC. It encodes CASSPSGSPNEQFF.

J is TRBJ2-1 and V is TRBV29-1; 11 positions match TRBD1. The closer fit of TRBJ2-7 to the DNA end suggests the J call may be wrong. Germline V lookup: CDR1 SQVTM, CDR2 ANQGSEA. This CDR3 contains 13 residues. CDR3 sequence (DNA): TGCAGCGTTCGAGGACAGGGGGCTCGGGAGCAGTACTTC. This translates into CSVRGQGAREQYF.

The J gene is TRBJ2-1, the V gene TRBV27, with 7 bases matching TRBD1. Per the germline V gene, CDR1 is MNHEY and CDR2 is SMNVEV (reference sequence). The CDR3 loop spans 15 amino acids. V lost 7 bases and J lost 4; bases outside the gene matches: 10. The CDR3 loop is CASTDTGQSYNEQFF. As DNA, the CDR3 is TGTGCCAGCACCGATACGGGACAGTCTTACAATGAGCAGTTCTTC.

The chain combines TRBV12-3 or TRBV12-4 with TRBJ1-1; 7 positions match TRBD1. After removal of 5 bases from V and 4 bases from J, the junction contained 4 bases not matched to a gene. This CDR3 has 13 amino acids. CDR3 nucleotide sequence: TGTGCCAGCAGTACAAGGACAGGCACTGAAGCTTTCTTT. This gives the protein CASSTRTGTEAFF.

The rearrangement joins TRBV29-1 to TRBJ2-6; D perhaps matches TRBD1 (6 bases). The ends were cut back, 5 bases at V and 0 bases at J, with 8 bases in the middle. CDR3 length equals 14 residues. Germline CDR1 reads SQVTM; CDR2 reads ANQGSEA. CDR3 protein: CSVRGGSGANVLTF. The CDR3 region has the DNA TGCAGCGTTAGAGGGGGCTCTGGGGCCAACGTCCTGACTTTC.

V gene TRBV5-1 combines with J gene TRBJ2-1, with TRBD1 matching over 7 bases. This CDR3 is 18 amino acids long. Looked up from germline, CDR1 is SGHRS and CDR2 is YFSETQ. Trimming at V came to 1 base and at J to 0 bases, leaving 10 bases not matched to a gene. The CDR3 is CASSLTPPGQTSYNEQFF. CDR3 DNA sequence: TGCGCCAGCAGCTTGACCCCCCCGGGACAGACCTCCTACAATGAGCAGTTCTTC. Full variable domain (missing parts from reference TRBV5-1 and TRBJ2-1): KAGVTQTPRYLIKTRGQQVTLSCSPISGHRSVSWYQQTPGQGLQFLFEYFSETQRNKGNFPGRFSGRQFSNSRSEMNVSTLELGDSALYLCASSLTPPGQTSYNEQFFGPGTRLTVL.

This clonotype was seen at least ten times. The chain carries TRBV7-9 and TRBJ2-7; D is uncertain. Germline V lookup: CDR1 SEHNR, CDR2 FQNEAQ (reference sequence). Trimming took 5 bases from V and 2 from J, leaving 13 bases between them. The CDR3 has 14 residues. The chain's CDR3 is CASSPTGRTYEQYF. CDR3 sequence (DNA): TGTGCCAGCAGCCCTACCGGCCGTACCTACGAGCAGTACTTC.

This chain joins TRBV28 and TRBJ2-1, with D possibly TRBD2 on 7 matching bases. Trimming pared 5 bases from V and 8 bases from J, leaving 19 bases between. The CDR3 loop spans 15 amino acids. Germline CDR1 is MDHEN and CDR2 is SYDVKM. The CDR3 DNA reads as TGTGCCAGCAGTGGTCCGGACAGCGGGGCGCATGAGCAGTTCTTC. Its translation is CASSGPDSGAHEQFF. Complete variable domain (other parts from reference TRBV28 and TRBJ2-1): DVKVTQSSRYLVKRTGEKVFLECVQDMDHENMFWYRQDPGLGLRLIYFSYDVKMKEKGDIPEGYSVSREKKERFSLILESASTNQTSMYLCASSGPDSGAHEQFFGPGTRLTVL.